Given below is one T cell receptor beta chain in context. This table comes from immunoSEQ multiplex PCR, and its TCRdb copy is limited to in-frame clones, with some not included. The sample has around 180,000 clones, approximately 86% seen once; the top ten hold 4.9%. The germline V gene has CDR1 SGHRS and CDR2 YFSETQ. This CDR3 contains 16 residues. Trimming stripped 0 bases from V and 3 bases from J, with 13 bases between. The sample belongs to a study of control samples from healthy donors and cancer patients. The specimen was blood. The receptor was derived from a woman in her 30s in good health. V and J are TRBV5-1 and TRBJ1-3; TRBD1 might be the D (5 bases). DNA of the CDR3: TGCGCCAGCAGCTTGGGTACAGGTTCGGGTGGAAACACCATATATTTT. Translated, it gives CASSLGTGSGGNTIYF.